The text below deals with one T cell receptor (beta chain). The antigen is not known. This entry is derived from a study of shared clonotypes between healthy human individuals. Overall study findings and caveats: Sampling involved blood alone; tissue repertoires likely differ. How much donors shared clonotypes was expected to be affected by sequencing depth. At large depth, rarefaction still showed sorted-subset sequencing to be incomplete.

Each of the donors was a healthy adult who was HIV-negative and had not had a recent acute infection or vaccination. Profiled with immunoSEQ multiplex PCR; TCRdb holds only in-frame clones, not every one. The sample has some 1,100,000 clones, approximately 80% seen once; the top ten hold around 0.47%. Germline CDR1 reads GTSNPN; CDR2 reads SVGIG (reference sequence). Trimming took 3 bases from V and 5 from J, leaving 16 bases between them. The CDR3 runs 14 residues. The V call is TRBV30, the J call TRBJ2-5, with D perhaps TRBD2 (6 bases). The sample taken for sequencing was memory CD4+ T cells from PBMCs. The sample's subset: CD45RA-negative fraction. The sequence derives from a young man in good health. Some clones in this sample may be carry-over from other donors' samples. The CDR3 region is CAWSGTRLVETQYF. The CDR3 nucleotides are TGTGCCTGGAGCGGGACGAGACTAGTCGAGACCCAGTACTTC.